This TCR beta chain derives from a study of blood T cells in healthy people across ages. A second PCR of roughly 7 to 11 cycles used a sample-barcoded 5' primer and a J-beta primer mix. Researchers report that each sample yielded at least 3 million CDR3-containing paired-end reads. MiXCR, run by TCRdb on the 5' RACE reads, gives a single entry per CDR3 protein. The table records 580,000 or so distinct CDR3 sequences, around half of them present only once. The germline V and J ends were trimmed by 3 bases and 11 bases, with 14 bases remaining between them. Germline V gene lookup returns CDR1 DFQATT and CDR2 SNEGSKA (reference sequence). The CDR3 spans 13 residues. Regarding this clonotype: What it binds is not known.

The study recruited healthy Caucasian donors from Russia who were aged about 6 to 100. Study outcomes and limitations: Leaving the PBMCs unsorted stopped any conclusive comparison of naive versus antigen-experienced cells.

The sequenced sample was blood. The chain joins TRBV20-1 to TRBJ1-6, with D tentatively TRBD1 (6 bases). This TCR was recovered from a man at least 80 years old in good health. In DNA form, the CDR3 reads TGCAGTGCTAGGGGACATAGCACTCCACCCCTCCACTTT. This codes for CSARGHSTPPLHF.